The entry below describes one T cell receptor (beta chain). Antigen unknown. Treatment indicated: roughly 20 received Ad26.COV2.S at low or high dose, single or two shots; roughly five received placebo; per-sample allocation not given. Collection of samples fell on day 63 after the first vaccine or placebo injection. Donor was an adult aged 18-55 years in Boston. In the vaccine, an Ad26 vector expressed the SARS-CoV-2 spike of the Wuhan strain. The sample originates from a study of Ad26.COV2.S vaccination and SARS-CoV-2 variants. Method: immunoSEQ multiplex PCR; TCRdb's copy keeps in-frame clones and lacks some. The repertoire holds around 400,000 clones, with approximately 90% as singletons. Study-level points and caveats: Assessments of TCR breadth and depth may have underestimated the total T cell responses.

Germline V CDR1 and CDR2: MNHEY, SVGEGT. The CDR3 loop spans 12 amino acids. Trimming stripped 6 bases from V and 5 bases from J, with 10 bases between. The chain employs TRBV6-2 or TRBV6-3 and TRBJ1-1; D not resolved. This sample comprised peripheral blood, obtained in a trial of Ad26.COV2.S vaccine versus placebo. The receptor was isolated from a person between 18 and 60 years old who received the Ad26.COV2.S COVID-19 vaccine or a placebo. The CDR3 reads CASSLIGTEAFF. CDR3 nucleotide sequence: TGTGCCAGCAGCCTTATCGGAACTGAAGCTTTCTTT.